This record looks at one TCR beta chain sequence and its context. This CDR3 is 13 amino acids long. Germline V gene lookup returns CDR1 GTSNPN and CDR2 SVGIG (reference sequence). Trimming removed 4 bases from V and 10 bases from J; junction bases left unmatched: 9. The sample originates from a study of cytomegalovirus exposure and HLA in healthy donors. Primers included in the PCR were 60 Vbeta and 13 Jbeta primers. Profiled with immunoSEQ multiplex PCR; TCRdb holds only in-frame clones, not every one. The table has some 220,000 clones, approximately 90% seen once. The rearrangement uses TRBV30 and TRBJ1-4; 7 nucleotides line up with TRBD1. The sample taken for sequencing was PBMCs. The clonotype comes from a woman aged 18 to 35 in good health and CMV-seronegative. The CDR3 coding sequence is TGTGCCTGGACGGGACAGAGTGGAGGAAAACTGTTTTTT. Amino acid sequence: CAWTGQSGGKLFF.